A selection of T cell receptor beta chains follows, all from one sample in a study of CD8 T cells in ankylosing spondylitis. In TCRdb, the 5' RACE reads were re-called with MiXCR into one record per CDR3 protein. Of approximately 400,000 distinct CDR3 sequences listed, about 25% are singletons. The sample comprised blood, either unsorted or a sorted T cell fraction (not recorded which). These receptors were taken from a male donor with ankylosing spondylitis. The CDR3 runs from the conserved cysteine through the conserved F or W. D genes are given only for firm matches. The size of a clone is reported for some rows only, either as once, few or many, or as a class for expanded clones.

V gene	D gene	clone size	J gene	CDR3 protein	CDR3 DNA
TRBV11-2	TRBD1	.	TRBJ2-3	CASSLLTGGLDPQYF	TGTGCCAGCAGCTTATTGACAGGGGGCCTTGATCCGCAGTATTTT
TRBV7-8	.	few	TRBJ1-3	CASSFRKEGNTIYF	TGTGCCAGCAGCTTTCGTAAAGAGGGAAACACCATATATTTT
TRBV5-1	.	.	TRBJ1-6	CASSSARSNNSPLHF	TGCGCCAGCAGCTCGGCAAGGTCCAATAATTCACCCCTCCACTTT
TRBV12-5	.	few	TRBJ2-1	CASGLGHQFF	TGTGCTAGTGGTTTAGGACACCAGTTCTTC
TRBV5-1	.	.	TRBJ1-3	CASSPMGGSGNTIYF	TGCGCCAGCAGCCCTATGGGAGGGTCTGGAAACACCATATATTTT
TRBV11-1	TRBD2	.	TRBJ2-1	CASTYPKGGLADSYNEQFF	TGTGCCAGCACCTACCCCAAAGGGGGACTAGCGGACTCCTACAATGAGCAGTTCTTC
TRBV7-2	.	.	TRBJ2-1	CASGLDGWEQFF	TGTGCCAGCGGCTTAGACGGGTGGGAGCAGTTCTTC
TRBV4-1	TRBD2	.	TRBJ2-3	CASSPGDYPRTDTQYF	TGCGCCAGCAGCCCTGGGGACTACCCCCGCACAGATACGCAGTATTTT
TRBV11-2	TRBD1	.	TRBJ2-7	CASSYRTGVRYEQYF	TGTGCCAGCAGCTACCGGACAGGGGTAAGATACGAGCAGTACTTC
TRBV7-9	.	few	TRBJ2-3	CASSPPRFSTDTQYF	TGTGCCAGCAGCCCTCCCAGATTTAGCACAGATACGCAGTATTTT
TRBV7-2	.	.	TRBJ1-3	CASSLVAGGNSGNTIYF	TGTGCCAGCAGCTTAGTGGCAGGAGGGAACTCTGGAAACACCATATATTTT